Included here is one TCR beta chain sequence, with context. This record comes from a study of blood T cell repertoires in COVID-19. The Seattle patients, enrolled during active infection, were followed longitudinally. Sequencing used immunoSEQ multiplex PCR; TCRdb keeps in-frame clones, though not all of them. The table has 55,000 to 65,000 clones, roughly 77% seen once. Looked up from germline, CDR1 is MGHRA and CDR2 is YSYEKL. Trimming took 2 bases from V and 2 from J, leaving 15 bases between them. The CDR3 consists of 16 residues. Sequencing was carried out using peripheral blood. The source is a man aged 60-69 years with COVID-19, enrolled during active disease. This chain connects TRBV4-1 to TRBJ2-5; maybe TRBD2 (6 bases). The CDR3: CASSQYGGNYQETQYF. DNA for the CDR3: TGCGCCAGCAGCCAATATGGGGGGAACTATCAAGAGACCCAGTACTTC.